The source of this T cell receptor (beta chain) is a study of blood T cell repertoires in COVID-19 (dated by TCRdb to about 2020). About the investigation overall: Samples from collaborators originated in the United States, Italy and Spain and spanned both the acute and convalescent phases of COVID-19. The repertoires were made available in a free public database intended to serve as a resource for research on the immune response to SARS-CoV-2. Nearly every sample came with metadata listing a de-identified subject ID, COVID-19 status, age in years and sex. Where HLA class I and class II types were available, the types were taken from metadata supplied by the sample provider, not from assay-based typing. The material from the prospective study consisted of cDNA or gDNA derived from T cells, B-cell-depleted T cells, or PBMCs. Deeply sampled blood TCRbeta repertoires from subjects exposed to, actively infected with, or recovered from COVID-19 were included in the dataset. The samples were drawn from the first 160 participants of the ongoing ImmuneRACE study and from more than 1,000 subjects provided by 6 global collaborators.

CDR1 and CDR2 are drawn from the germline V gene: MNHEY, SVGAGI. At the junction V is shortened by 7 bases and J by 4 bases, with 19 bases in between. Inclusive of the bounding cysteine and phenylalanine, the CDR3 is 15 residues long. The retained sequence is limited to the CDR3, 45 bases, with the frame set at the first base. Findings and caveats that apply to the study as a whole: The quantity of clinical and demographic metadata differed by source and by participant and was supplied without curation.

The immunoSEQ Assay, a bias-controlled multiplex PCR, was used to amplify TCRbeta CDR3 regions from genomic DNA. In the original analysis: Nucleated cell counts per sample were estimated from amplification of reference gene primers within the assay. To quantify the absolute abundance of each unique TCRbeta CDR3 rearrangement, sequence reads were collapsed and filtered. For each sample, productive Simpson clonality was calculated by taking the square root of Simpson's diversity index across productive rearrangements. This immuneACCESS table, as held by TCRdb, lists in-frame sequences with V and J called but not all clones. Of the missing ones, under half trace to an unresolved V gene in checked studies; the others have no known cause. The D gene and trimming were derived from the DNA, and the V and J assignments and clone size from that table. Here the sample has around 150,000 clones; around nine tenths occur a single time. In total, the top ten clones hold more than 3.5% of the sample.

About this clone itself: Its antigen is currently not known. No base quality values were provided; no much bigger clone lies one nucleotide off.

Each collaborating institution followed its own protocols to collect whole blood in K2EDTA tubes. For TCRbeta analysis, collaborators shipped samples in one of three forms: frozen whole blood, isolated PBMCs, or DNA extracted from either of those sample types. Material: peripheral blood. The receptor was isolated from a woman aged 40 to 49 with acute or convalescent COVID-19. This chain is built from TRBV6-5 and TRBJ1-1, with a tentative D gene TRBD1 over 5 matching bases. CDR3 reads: CASNALTGQGTEAFF. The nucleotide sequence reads TGTGCCAGCAACGCGCTTACTGGGCAGGGCACTGAAGCTTTCTTT.